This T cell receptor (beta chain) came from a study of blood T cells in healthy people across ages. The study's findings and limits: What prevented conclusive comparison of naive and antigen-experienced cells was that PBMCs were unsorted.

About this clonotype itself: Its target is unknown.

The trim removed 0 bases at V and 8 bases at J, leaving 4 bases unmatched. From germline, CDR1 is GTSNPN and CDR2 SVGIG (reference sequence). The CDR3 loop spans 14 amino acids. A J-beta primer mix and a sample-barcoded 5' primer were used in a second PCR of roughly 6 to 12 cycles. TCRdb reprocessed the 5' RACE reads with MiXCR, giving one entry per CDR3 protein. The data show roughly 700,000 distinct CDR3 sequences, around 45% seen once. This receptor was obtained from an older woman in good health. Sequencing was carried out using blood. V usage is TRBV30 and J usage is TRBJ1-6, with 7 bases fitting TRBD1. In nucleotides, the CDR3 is TGTGCCTGGAGTGTAAACAGGGGCGATTCACCCCTCCACTTT. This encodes CAWSVNRGDSPLHF.